A single sample gave rise to the 32 T cell receptor beta chains below, sequenced in a study of CXCR3-negative and CXCR3-positive naive CD8 T cells. The libraries of TRB cDNA were constructed through 5' RACE using UMI labels. Reanalyzing the 5' RACE reads, TCRdb keeps one entry per CDR3 protein, without DNA. The table counts about 90,000 distinct CDR3 sequences; approximately 1.1% lies in the top ten. The sequenced sample consisted of naive CXCR3- CD8+ T cells from blood. Subset of the sample: CD45RO-CCR7+CD27+CD95- naive CD8+ T cells lacking CXCR3 (TNR3-). The receptor source for this set is a human donor in good health. Some clones in this sample may be carry-over from other donors' samples.

The chain links TRBV6-2 or TRBV6-3 to TRBJ1-5; the TRBD1 assignment by TCRdb is unverifiable without DNA. The CDR3 is 15 residues long. The germline gives CDR1 MNHEY, CDR2 SVGEGT. The CDR3 reads CASSQPQGTNQPQHF.

The chain is built from TRBV29-1 and TRBJ2-7; TCRdb picks TRBD1, but there is no DNA to check that call. The germline V gene has CDR1 SQVTM and CDR2 ANQGSEA. There are 13 residues in the CDR3. CDR3 amino acids: CSARDTSSYEQYF.

This chain joins TRBV4-3 and TRBJ2-3; TCRdb calls TRBD1, which cannot be checked without DNA. Per germline, CDR1 LGHNA and CDR2 YSLEER. This CDR3 contains 14 residues. The chain's CDR3 is CASGPGHSTDTQYF.

The rearrangement joins TRBV29-1 to TRBJ1-1; no DNA is available, so the TRBD1 call from TCRdb remains unchecked. The V gene's germline CDR1 is SQVTM and CDR2 ANQGSEA. This CDR3 has 12 residues. The CDR3 sequence: CSVPSRGTEAFF.

The chain combines TRBV29-1 with TRBJ2-7; the D gene TCRdb calls, TRBD2, cannot be checked with no DNA. Looked up from germline, CDR1 is SQVTM and CDR2 is ANQGSEA. The CDR3 spans 17 residues. The CDR3 here is CSVRTSGSPNGPYEQYF.

The gene calls are TRBV29-1 and TRBJ1-2; the TCRdb call, TRBD1, lacks DNA for checking. The CDR3 contains 13 residues. Germline assignment: CDR1 SQVTM and CDR2 ANQGSEA. The CDR3 is CSAEDRGAYGYTF.

This sequence joins TRBV7-6 and TRBJ2-3; TCRdb's D call of TRBD1 is untestable without DNA. This CDR3 has 21 residues. Germline V CDR1 and CDR2: SGHVS, FNYEAQ. CDR3 sequence reads: CASSLGGREVTGLFLTDTQYF.

This chain uses TRBV6-5 with TRBJ2-3; the D gene TCRdb calls, TRBD1, cannot be checked with no DNA. Germline lookup yields CDR1 MNHEY and CDR2 SVGAGI. This CDR3 spans 15 amino acids. The CDR3: CASSYSPGAADTQYF.

The V call is TRBV4-1, the J call TRBJ1-5. The CDR3 loop spans 14 amino acids. Germline V gene sequence: CDR1 MGHRA, CDR2 YSYEKL. The CDR3 is CASSQDNGYQPQHF.

This chain uses TRBV5-1 with TRBJ2-7; TCRdb proposes TRBD2, but this gene call is untestable without DNA. The CDR3 is 15 amino acids. Germline-derived CDR1 and CDR2 are SGHRS and YFSETQ. CDR3 in amino acids: CASSLADGEAREQYF.

V is TRBV7-8 and J is TRBJ2-2. Per germline, CDR1 SGHVS and CDR2 FQNEAQ. The CDR3 is 17 amino acids. CDR3 sequence: CASSFFVRESRTGELFF.

The chain employs TRBV30 and TRBJ2-2; as DNA is missing, the TRBD1 call by TCRdb cannot be tested. The CDR3 runs 15 residues. CDR1 GTSNPN and CDR2 SVGIG come from the germline V gene (reference sequence). The CDR3 here is CAWSVRDRDTGELFF.

V and J are TRBV19 and TRBJ2-7; TCRdb's D call, TRBD1, is unchecked because there is no DNA. Germline lookup yields CDR1 LNHDA and CDR2 SQIVND (reference sequence). CDR3 length: 13 amino acids. CDR3: CASNNRGNHEQYF.

The chain is built from TRBV29-1 and TRBJ1-1; the D gene TCRdb calls, TRBD1, cannot be checked with no DNA. In germline, CDR1 is SQVTM, CDR2 ANQGSEA. This CDR3 has 15 amino acids. The chain's CDR3 is CSVGPSAGGASTAFF.

This chain joins TRBV4-1 and TRBJ1-1; TCRdb's D call, TRBD1, is unchecked because there is no DNA. In germline, CDR1 is MGHRA, CDR2 YSYEKL. The CDR3 has 14 residues. The CDR3 sequence: CASSQVPGGTEAFF.

The gene calls are TRBV20-1 and TRBJ2-2; TCRdb returns TRBD1, unconfirmable since there is no DNA. From germline, CDR1 is DFQATT and CDR2 SNEGSKA (reference sequence). This CDR3 is built from 15 residues. CDR3 loop: CSARDWGINTGELFF.

CDR3 sequence reads: CASSEAGLAGIYEQYF. The chain uses TRBV6-1 and TRBJ2-7; TCRdb proposes TRBD2, but this gene call is untestable without DNA. The CDR3 contains 16 residues. CDR1 and CDR2 from the germline V gene are MNHNS and SASEGT.

The chain couples TRBV27 to TRBJ2-2; TCRdb's assignment of TRBD1 cannot be checked, as there is no DNA. Germline assignment: CDR1 MNHEY and CDR2 SMNVEV (reference sequence). This CDR3 has 16 residues. Here the CDR3 reads CASSLSGTGHTGELFF.

The genes are TRBV4-1 and TRBJ2-5; TCRdb calls TRBD1, which cannot be checked without DNA. The CDR3 covers 17 residues. In germline, CDR1 is MGHRA, CDR2 YSYEKL. This CDR3 is CASSHPGQGAFQETQYF.

CDR3 residues: CATRLTLDLVDNEQFF. This chain links TRBV15 with TRBJ2-1. The CDR3 totals 16 residues. Germline CDR1 is LNHNV and CDR2 is YYDKDF (reference sequence).

The J gene is TRBJ2-7, the V gene TRBV29-1; TCRdb gives TRBD1 as the D gene, but with no DNA this cannot be confirmed. Germline CDR1 is SQVTM and CDR2 is ANQGSEA. The CDR3 contains 15 residues. The CDR3 loop reads CSVESGQGQPYEQYF.

The V gene is TRBV13, the J gene TRBJ2-3; TCRdb designates TRBD1, a call that cannot be tested without DNA. CDR3 length equals 14 residues. Germline V gives CDR1 PRHDT, CDR2 FYEKMQ (reference sequence). The CDR3 protein is CASSPPVSRDTQYF.

The rearrangement uses TRBV7-8 and TRBJ2-3. CDR3 length: 14 amino acids. The V gene's germline CDR1 is SGHVS and CDR2 FQNEAQ. The CDR3 sequence: CASSLFSIPDTQYF.

CDR3 residues: CASSLGFGGDYEQYF. This chain uses TRBV11-3 with TRBJ2-7; the D gene TCRdb calls, TRBD1, cannot be checked with no DNA. The CDR3 has 15 residues. Germline values: CDR1 SGHNT, CDR2 YENEEA. Filled out from reference TRBV11-3 and TRBJ2-7, the complete variable domain reads EAGVVQSPRYKIIEKKQPVAFWCNPISGHNTLYWYLQNLGQGPELLIRYENEEAVDDSQLPKDRFSAERLKGVDSTLKIQPAELGDSAVYLCASSLGFGGDYEQYFGPGTRLTVT.

This chain links TRBV28 with TRBJ2-7; the TRBD1 assignment by TCRdb is unverifiable without DNA. The length of the CDR3 is 15 residues. Germline V gives CDR1 MDHEN, CDR2 SYDVKM. CDR3 protein: CASSPSTGVTYEQYF.

This chain joins TRBV7-9 and TRBJ2-5. Germline CDR1 SEHNR, CDR2 FQNEAQ (reference sequence). The CDR3 length is 14 residues. The chain's CDR3 is CASSSHTTQETQYF.

This sequence joins TRBV29-1 and TRBJ2-2. This CDR3 region has 13 residues. Germline V gene sequence: CDR1 SQVTM, CDR2 ANQGSEA. CDR3 sequence: CSVERENTGELFF.

The chain joins TRBV29-1 to TRBJ2-2; TCRdb selects TRBD2, and the lack of DNA leaves this call unchecked. The germline CDR1 and CDR2 sequences are SQVTM and ANQGSEA. The length of the CDR3 is 16 residues. CDR3 loop: CSVGLAGGKRPGELFF.

The rearrangement links TRBV7-3 to TRBJ2-1; without DNA, the TCRdb call of TRBD2 cannot be checked. The germline V gene has CDR1 SGHTA and CDR2 FQGTGA. CDR3 length equals 12 residues. This CDR3 reads CASSTSSDEQFF.

The chain carries TRBV7-9 and TRBJ2-4; TCRdb lists TRBD2, though no DNA is available to test this call. Germline CDR1 is SEHNR and CDR2 is FQNEAQ (reference sequence). This CDR3 comprises 17 residues. CDR3 region: CASSGPYGRAGGNIQYF.

The CDR3 here is CASSLLGGGGELFF. The gene calls are TRBV4-3 and TRBJ2-2; TCRdb lists TRBD1, though no DNA is available to test this call. Germline loops: CDR1 LGHNA, CDR2 YSLEER. The CDR3 runs to 14 residues.

This chain joins TRBV28 and TRBJ2-3; TCRdb outputs TRBD2, but without DNA this stays unchecked. There are 16 residues in the CDR3. The germline V gene encodes CDR1 MDHEN and CDR2 SYDVKM. The CDR3 sequence is CASSTGLAGATDTQYF.